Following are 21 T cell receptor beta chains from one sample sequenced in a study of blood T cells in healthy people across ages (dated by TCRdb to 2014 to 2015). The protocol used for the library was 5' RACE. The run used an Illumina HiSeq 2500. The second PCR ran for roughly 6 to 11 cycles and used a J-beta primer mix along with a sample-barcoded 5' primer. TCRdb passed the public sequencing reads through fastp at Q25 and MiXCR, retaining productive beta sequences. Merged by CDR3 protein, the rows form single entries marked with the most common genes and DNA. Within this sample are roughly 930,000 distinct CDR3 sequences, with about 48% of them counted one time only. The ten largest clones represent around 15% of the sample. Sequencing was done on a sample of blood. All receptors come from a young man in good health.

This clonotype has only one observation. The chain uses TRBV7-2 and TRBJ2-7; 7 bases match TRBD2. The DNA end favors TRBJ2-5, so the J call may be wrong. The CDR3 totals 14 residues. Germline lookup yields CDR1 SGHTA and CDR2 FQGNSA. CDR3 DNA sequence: TGTGCCAGCAGCGATGCAGCTAGCGGAGAGACCCAGTACTTC. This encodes CASSDAASGETQYF.

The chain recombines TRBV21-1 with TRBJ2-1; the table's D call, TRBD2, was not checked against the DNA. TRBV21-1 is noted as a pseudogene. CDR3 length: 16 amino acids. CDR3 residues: CASSKEPTDSPYEQFF. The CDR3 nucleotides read TGTGCCAGCAGCAAAGAACCCACAGACAGTCCCTACGAGCAGTTCTTC.

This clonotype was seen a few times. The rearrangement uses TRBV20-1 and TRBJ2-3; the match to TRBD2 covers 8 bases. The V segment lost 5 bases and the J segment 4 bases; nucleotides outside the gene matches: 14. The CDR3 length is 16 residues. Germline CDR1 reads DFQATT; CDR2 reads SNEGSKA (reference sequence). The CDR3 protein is CSAALSGRGEADTQYF. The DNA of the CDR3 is TGCAGTGCTGCTCTCTCGGGGCGGGGGGAGGCAGATACGCAGTATTTT.

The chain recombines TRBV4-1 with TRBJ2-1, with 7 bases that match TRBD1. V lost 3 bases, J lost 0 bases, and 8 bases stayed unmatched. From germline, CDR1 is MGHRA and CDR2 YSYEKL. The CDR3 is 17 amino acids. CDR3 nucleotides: TGCGCCAGCAGCCACCGGACAGGAGCGAACTCCTACAATGAGCAGTTCTTC. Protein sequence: CASSHRTGANSYNEQFF.

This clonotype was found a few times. DNA for the CDR3: TGTGCCAGCGGGCAGAGAGAAGAAAAACTGTTTTTT. Residues: CASGQREEKLFF. This chain uses TRBV6-2 or TRBV6-3 with TRBJ1-4; D is unclear. V dropped 8 bases and J dropped 8 bases, with 12 bases sitting between them. Per the germline V gene, CDR1 is MNHEY and CDR2 is SVGEGT. This CDR3 is built from 12 residues.

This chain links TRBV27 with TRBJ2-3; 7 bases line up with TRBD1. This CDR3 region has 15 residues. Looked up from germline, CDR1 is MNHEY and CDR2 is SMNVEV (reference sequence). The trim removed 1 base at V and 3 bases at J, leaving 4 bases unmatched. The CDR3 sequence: CASSLWAQGTDTQYF. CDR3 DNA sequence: TGTGCCAGCAGTTTATGGGCACAGGGGACAGATACGCAGTATTTT.

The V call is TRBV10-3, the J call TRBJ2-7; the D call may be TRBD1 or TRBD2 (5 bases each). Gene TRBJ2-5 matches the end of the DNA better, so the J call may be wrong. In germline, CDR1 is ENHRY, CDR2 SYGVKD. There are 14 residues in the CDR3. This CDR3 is CAIRPDMAGETQYF. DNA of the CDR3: TGTGCCATCAGGCCGGACATGGCGGGAGAGACCCAGTACTTC.

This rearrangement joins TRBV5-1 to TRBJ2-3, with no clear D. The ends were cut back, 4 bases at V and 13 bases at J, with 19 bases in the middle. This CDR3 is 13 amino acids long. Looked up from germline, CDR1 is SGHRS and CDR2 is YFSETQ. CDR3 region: CASSANQASWEYF. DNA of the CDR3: TGCGCCAGCAGCGCCAACCAGGCCTCCTGGGAGTATTTT.

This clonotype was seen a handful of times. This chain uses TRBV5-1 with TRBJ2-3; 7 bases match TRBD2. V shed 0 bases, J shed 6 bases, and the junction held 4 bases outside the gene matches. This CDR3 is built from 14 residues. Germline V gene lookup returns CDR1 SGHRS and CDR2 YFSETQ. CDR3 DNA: TGCGCCAGCAGCTTGGGGGGACTATGGGATACGCAGTATTTT. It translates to CASSLGGLWDTQYF.

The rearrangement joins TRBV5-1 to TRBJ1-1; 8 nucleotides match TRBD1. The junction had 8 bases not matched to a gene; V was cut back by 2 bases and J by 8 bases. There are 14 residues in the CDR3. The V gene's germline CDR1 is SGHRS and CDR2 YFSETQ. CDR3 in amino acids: CASSLRTGREEAFF. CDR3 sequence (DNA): TGCGCCAGCAGCTTACGGACAGGGAGGGAAGAAGCTTTCTTT.

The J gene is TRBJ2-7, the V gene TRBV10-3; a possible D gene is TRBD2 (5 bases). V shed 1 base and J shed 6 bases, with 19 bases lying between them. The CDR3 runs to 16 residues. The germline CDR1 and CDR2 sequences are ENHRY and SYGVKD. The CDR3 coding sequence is TGTGCCATCAGTGAGTTCGGCGGGTCCGTTGGGTCCGAGCAGTACTTC. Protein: CAISEFGGSVGSEQYF.

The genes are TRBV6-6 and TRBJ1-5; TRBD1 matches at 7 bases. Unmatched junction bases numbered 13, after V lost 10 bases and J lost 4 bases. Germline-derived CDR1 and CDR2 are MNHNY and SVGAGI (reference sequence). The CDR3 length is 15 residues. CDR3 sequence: CATQLQDRPNQPQHF. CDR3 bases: TGTGCCACCCAGTTACAGGACAGGCCTAATCAGCCCCAGCATTTT.

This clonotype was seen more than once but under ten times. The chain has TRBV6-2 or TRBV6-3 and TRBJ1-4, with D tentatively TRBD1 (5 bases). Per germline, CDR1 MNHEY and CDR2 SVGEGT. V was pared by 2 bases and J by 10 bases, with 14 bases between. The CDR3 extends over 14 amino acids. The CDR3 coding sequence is TGTGCCAGCAGTTACCCACCGGAGGGGCGAAAACTGTTTTTT. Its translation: CASSYPPEGRKLFF.

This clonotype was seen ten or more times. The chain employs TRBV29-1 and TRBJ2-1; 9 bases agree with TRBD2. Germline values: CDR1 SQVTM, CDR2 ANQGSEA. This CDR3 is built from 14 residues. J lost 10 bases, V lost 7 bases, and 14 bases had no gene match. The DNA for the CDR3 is TGCAGCGGTGGAGAACTAGCGGGTGAGTGGGAGCAGTTCTTC. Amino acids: CSGGELAGEWEQFF.

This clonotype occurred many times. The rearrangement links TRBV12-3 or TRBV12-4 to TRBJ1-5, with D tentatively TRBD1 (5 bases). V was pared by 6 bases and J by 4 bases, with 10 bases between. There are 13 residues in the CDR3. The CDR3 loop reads CASSAQGNQPQHF. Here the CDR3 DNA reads TGTGCCAGCAGCGCCCAGGGAAATCAGCCCCAGCATTTT.

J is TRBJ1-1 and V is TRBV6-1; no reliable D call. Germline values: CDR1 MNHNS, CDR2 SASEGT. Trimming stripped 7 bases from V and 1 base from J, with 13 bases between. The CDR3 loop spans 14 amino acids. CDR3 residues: CASTVRQANTEAFF. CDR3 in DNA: TGTGCCAGCACTGTCCGGCAGGCGAACACTGAAGCTTTCTTT.

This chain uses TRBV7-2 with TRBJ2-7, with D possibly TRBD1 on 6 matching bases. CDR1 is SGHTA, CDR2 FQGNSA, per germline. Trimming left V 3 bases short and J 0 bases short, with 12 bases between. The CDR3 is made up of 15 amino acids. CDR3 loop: CASSFSRDISYEQYF. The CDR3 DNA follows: TGTGCCAGCAGCTTCTCACGGGACATCTCCTACGAGCAGTACTTC.

Here the CDR3 reads CASSRGASYNEQFF. The CDR3 DNA follows: TGTGCCAGCAGCAGGGGGGCATCCTACAATGAGCAGTTCTTC. This sequence joins TRBV11-3 and TRBJ2-1; the D call may be TRBD1 or TRBD2 (6 bases each). V shed 5 bases and J shed 1 base, with 9 bases lying between them. Germline CDR1 SGHNT, CDR2 YENEEA. The CDR3 is 14 residues long.

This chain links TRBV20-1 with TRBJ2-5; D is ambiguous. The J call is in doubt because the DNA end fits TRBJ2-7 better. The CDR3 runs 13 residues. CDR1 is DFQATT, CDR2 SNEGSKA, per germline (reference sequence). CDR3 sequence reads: CSAQDTSQYEQYF. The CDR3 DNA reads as TGCAGTGCTCAAGACACGTCCCAATACGAGCAGTACTTC.

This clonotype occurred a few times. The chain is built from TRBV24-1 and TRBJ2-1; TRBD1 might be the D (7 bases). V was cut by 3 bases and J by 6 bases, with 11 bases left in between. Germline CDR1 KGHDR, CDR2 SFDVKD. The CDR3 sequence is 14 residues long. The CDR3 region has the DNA TGTGCCACCAGTGATGCCAGGGGGGCCAATGAGCAGTTCTTC. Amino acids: CATSDARGANEQFF.

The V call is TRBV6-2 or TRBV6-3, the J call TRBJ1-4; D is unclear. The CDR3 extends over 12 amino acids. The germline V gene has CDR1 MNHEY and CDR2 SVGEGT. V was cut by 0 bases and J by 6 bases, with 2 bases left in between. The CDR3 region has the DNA TGTGCCAGCAGTTACTCGCATGAAAAACTGTTTTTT. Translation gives CASSYSHEKLFF.